This is a list of T cell receptor beta chains from one sample in a study of T-cell memory formation after mild COVID-19. TCRdb re-called the 5' RACE reads with MiXCR, one entry per CDR3 protein. The profile covers hundreds of thousands of distinct CDR3 sequences, with roughly 25% appearing a single time and around 12% taken by the ten largest. The sequenced sample consisted of PBMCs or a T cell subset sorted from them (not recorded which). The receptor source for this set is an adult woman who had mild COVID-19 (a few samples of this study predate the infection). Cell type and time point are not known. CDR3s include the opening cysteine and the closing phenylalanine or tryptophan. The D gene is left open where the match is weak. Not every row has a clone size; where given, it reads once, few, many or a size class.

clone_size	cdr3_length	d_call	v_call	j_call	cdr3_aa	cdr3_nt
few	14	NA	TRBV20-1	TRBJ2-5	CSAPRAGAKETQYF	TGCAGTGCGCCCCGGGCAGGGGCCAAAGAGACCCAGTACTTC
NA	16	TRBD1	TRBV7-9	TRBJ1-6	CASSLRAGGSNSPLHF	TGTGCCAGCAGCTTAAGGGCAGGGGGATCGAATTCACCCCTCCACTTT
few	14	TRBD2	TRBV7-2	TRBJ2-7	CASSRPGLAYEQYF	TGTGCCAGCAGCCGACCGGGACTAGCCTACGAGCAGTACTTC
NA	17	NA	TRBV12-3/TRBV12-4	TRBJ2-2	CASRASEGLVHTGELFF	TGTGCCAGCAGGGCCAGTGAGGGGCTCGTGCACACCGGGGAGCTGTTTTTT
NA	17	TRBD1	TRBV5-1	TRBJ2-3	CASSSRLPGQGIDTQYF	TGCGCCAGCAGCAGCCGCCTTCCGGGACAGGGAATAGATACGCAGTATTTT
NA	20	NA	TRBV7-9	TRBJ1-6	CASRKVRKGTMSSYNSPLHF	TGTGCCAGCCGAAAAGTGCGGAAGGGAACTATGAGCTCCTATAATTCACCGCTCCACTTT
NA	16	TRBD1	TRBV6-5	TRBJ1-6	CASSYGDSGGNSPLHF	TGTGCCAGCAGTTACGGGGACAGCGGAGGGAATTCACCCCTCCACTTT
NA	14	NA	TRBV6-2/TRBV6-3	TRBJ2-3	CASSYGPLTDTQYF	TGTGCCAGCAGTTACGGACCCCTCACAGATACGCAGTATTTT
many	13	NA	TRBV29-1	TRBJ2-3	CSVGQTSTDTQYF	TGCAGCGTTGGCCAGACAAGCACAGATACGCAGTATTTT
few	15	TRBD2	TRBV27	TRBJ2-1	CASSFLAGGLNEQFF	TGTGCCAGCAGTTTTCTAGCGGGGGGGCTCAATGAGCAGTTCTTC
few	14	NA	TRBV11-2	TRBJ2-3	CASSLGTYPDTQYF	TGTGCCAGCAGCTTAGGAACTTATCCAGATACGCAGTATTTT
NA	15	NA	TRBV5-5	TRBJ2-3	CASSSPRQRADTQYF	TGTGCCAGCAGTTCCCCCAGGCAGAGGGCAGATACGCAGTATTTT
few	16	NA	TRBV4-3	TRBJ2-1	CASSQGLSGVYNEQFF	TGCGCCAGCAGCCAAGGGCTTAGTGGCGTATACAATGAGCAGTTCTTC
NA	16	TRBD1	TRBV5-1	TRBJ1-1	CASSLTGQGVGTEAFF	TGCGCCAGCAGCTTGACAGGACAGGGGGTAGGAACTGAAGCTTTCTTT
NA	13	TRBD1	TRBV6-1	TRBJ1-6	CASAGTGYSPLHF	TGTGCCAGCGCCGGGACAGGATATTCACCCCTCCACTTT
NA	12	NA	TRBV29-1	TRBJ1-1	CSAIKSVTEAFF	TGCAGCGCTATAAAATCGGTCACTGAAGCTTTCTTT
NA	16	NA	TRBV6-5	TRBJ1-2	CASSYWKGAVRSGYTF	TGTGCCAGCAGTTACTGGAAAGGGGCAGTAAGGAGTGGCTACACCTTC
NA	17	TRBD2	TRBV4-2	TRBJ2-5	CASSPGLSGKGGETQYF	TGTGCCAGCAGCCCCGGTCTTAGCGGGAAGGGAGGCGAGACCCAGTACTTC
many	14	TRBD2	TRBV12-3/TRBV12-4	TRBJ2-2	CASLAGGNTGELFF	TGTGCCAGTCTAGCGGGAGGCAACACCGGGGAGCTGTTTTTT
once	22	NA	TRBV4-1	TRBJ2-7	CASSQFWIVYRSPRESSYEQYF	TGCGCCAGCAGCCAATTCTGGATTGTCTATAGGTCCCCCAGAGAATCCTCCTACGAGCAGTACTTC
few	16	NA	TRBV12-3/TRBV12-4	TRBJ2-2	CASSRAELANTGELFF	TGTGCCAGCAGTCGGGCGGAGCTGGCGAACACCGGGGAGCTGTTTTTT
many	14	NA	TRBV5-1	TRBJ1-6	CASSGGQNNSPLHF	TGCGCCAGCAGCGGTGGACAGAATAATTCACCCCTCCACTTT
few	18	TRBD1	TRBV15	TRBJ2-6	CATTSRDRGLTGANVLTF	TGTGCCACCACGAGCCGGGACAGGGGTCTGACTGGGGCCAACGTCCTGACTTTC
NA	13	NA	TRBV20-1	TRBJ2-7	CSARTGLDYEQYF	TGCAGTGCCCGGACTGGCTTAGACTACGAGCAGTACTTC
NA	14	TRBD1	TRBV4-1	TRBJ1-5	CASSHPRDRELQHF	TGCGCCAGCAGCCACCCCCGGGACAGGGAACTCCAGCATTTT